The 9 T cell receptor beta chains given below trace back to one sample, sequenced in a study of shared clonotypes between healthy human individuals. The method was immunoSEQ multiplex PCR; TCRdb's version includes in-frame clones alone and lacks a portion of them. Of about 1 million clones in the sample, approximately 68% were seen once. The sequenced sample was memory CD4+ T cells sorted from blood. Subset indicated: CD45RA-negative fraction. The receptors shown here come from a man between 18 and 29 years old in good health.

The V gene is TRBV5-4, the J gene TRBJ2-1; 11 bases fit TRBD2. Germline V lookup: CDR1 SGHNT, CDR2 YYREEE (reference sequence). This CDR3 is built from 15 residues. Trimming cost V 4 bases and J 4 bases; bases outside gene matches: 4. CDR3 nucleotides: TGTGCCAGCAGCCAGACTAGCGGGGTTTACAATGAGCAGTTCTTC. Protein sequence: CASSQTSGVYNEQFF.

This clone showed up just once. Other DNA sequences in this specimen translate into the identical CDR3. CDR3 protein: CASSVDGSTDTQYF. The CDR3 DNA is TGTGCCAGCAGCGTAGATGGTAGCACAGATACGCAGTATTTT. The V gene is TRBV9, the J gene TRBJ2-3; D is unresolved. Germline CDR1 is SGDLS and CDR2 is YYNGEE. Trimming cost V 0 bases and J 0 bases, with 5 bases left between them. The CDR3 contains 14 residues.

The V gene is TRBV7-6, the J gene TRBJ2-3, with D maybe TRBD1 (6 bases). The germline V gene has CDR1 SGHVS and CDR2 FNYEAQ. The V and J ends lost 0 bases and 6 bases respectively, with 13 bases between them. The CDR3 extends over 15 amino acids. This CDR3 reads CASSLATGGADTQYF. DNA of the CDR3: TGTGCCAGCAGCTTAGCGACAGGTGGGGCGGATACGCAGTATTTT.

This chain connects TRBV5-5 to TRBJ1-4; D is undetermined. This CDR3 has 15 amino acids. Germline CDR1 SGHKS, CDR2 YYEKEE (reference sequence). The ends were cut back, 1 base at V and 0 bases at J, with 7 bases in the middle. The CDR3 bases are TGTGCCAGCAGCTTGCGGTGGTCAACTAATGAAAAACTGTTTTTT. This encodes CASSLRWSTNEKLFF.

Comments on this clone: At one end, the junction sequence differs from germline, possibly due to a read error. The chain uses TRBV11-2 and TRBJ1-4, with D maybe TRBD1 (6 bases). This CDR3 has 18 amino acids. The V gene's germline CDR1 is SGHAT and CDR2 FQNNGV. The CDR3 loop is CASSPNEPLQGFREKLFF. CDR3 in DNA: TGCGCCAGCAGCCCAAATGAACCTTTACAGGGTTTTAGAGAAAAACTGTTTTTT.

The chain carries TRBV7-6 and TRBJ2-5; D is ambiguous. The germline V gene encodes CDR1 SGHVS and CDR2 FNYEAQ. The CDR3 has 13 residues. Trimming left V 4 bases short and J 7 bases short, with 13 bases between. The CDR3 region is CASSSDPPGTQYF. In nucleotides, the CDR3 is TGTGCCAGCAGCTCCGACCCGCCGGGGACCCAGTACTTC. Based on the CDR3 plus reference TRBV7-6 and TRBJ2-5, the full variable domain is GAGVSQSPRYKVTKRGQDVALRCDPISGHVSLYWYRQALGQGPEFLTYFNYEAQQDKSGLPNDRFSAERPEGSISTLTIQRTEQRDSAMYRCASSSDPPGTQYFGPGTRLLVL.

For this clone: Other DNA sequences in the same sample also yield this CDR3. The chain employs TRBV18 and TRBJ1-4; D unresolved. There are 16 residues in the CDR3. Trimming shortened V by 6 bases and J by 2 bases, and 16 bases separated the two germline ends. Germline lookup yields CDR1 KGHSH and CDR2 LQKENI. The CDR3 DNA reads TGTGCCAGCTCCCCCGGTGGCGTGAGCACTAATGAAAAACTGTTTTTT. Translating it yields CASSPGGVSTNEKLFF.

J is TRBJ2-7 and V is TRBV28, with D hard to call. V was shortened by 1 base and J by 4 bases, with 11 bases between the two germline ends. The V gene's germline CDR1 is MDHEN and CDR2 SYDVKM. The CDR3 sequence is 14 residues long. The CDR3 here is CASSLSVTLYEQYF. CDR3 sequence (DNA): TGTGCCAGCAGTTTATCAGTCACTCTTTACGAGCAGTACTTC.

The V call is TRBV5-1, the J call TRBJ2-1; TRBD2 matches 11 bases. The germline V gene encodes CDR1 SGHRS and CDR2 YFSETQ. J was trimmed by 6 bases and V by 6 bases; bases with no gene match: 5. The CDR3 covers 14 residues. The CDR3 is CASMRLAGPNEQFF. CDR3 nucleotides: TGCGCCAGCATGAGACTAGCGGGACCCAATGAGCAGTTCTTC.